These 10 T cell receptor beta chains were sequenced from one sample in a study of vaccination effects on CD4 cells after COVID-19. Measured with immunoSEQ multiplex PCR; TCRdb has only the in-frame clones, and not every one. The sample records roughly 68,000 clones, around 69% being singletons. Before sequencing took place, the ViraFEST assay used viral peptide pools to expand antigen-specific CD4+ T cells. Following 10 days of culture, CD4+ T cells were isolated. All study participants received two doses of BNT162b2 or mRNA-1273 vaccine. No antigens are known for them. The sample in question was CD4+ T cells from PBMCs cultured with HCoV-229E spike peptides, obtained after COVID-19 vaccination. The source of these receptors is a human donor who received a COVID-19 vaccine.

The chain carries TRBV7-3 and TRBJ2-3, with 8 bases identical to TRBD2. Germline-derived CDR1 and CDR2 are SGHTA and FQGTGA. The CDR3 is made up of 17 amino acids. J was trimmed by 3 bases and V by 5 bases; bases with no gene match: 13. CDR3 sequence (DNA): TGTGCCAGCAGCAAAAACGGAGCGGGGGTGGTAACAGATACGCAGTATTTT. Its translation is CASSKNGAGVVTDTQYF. The complete variable domain, with remaining parts taken from reference TRBV7-3 and TRBJ2-3, reads GAGVSQTPSNKVTEKGKYVELRCDPISGHTALYWYRQSLGQGPEFLIYFQGTGAADDSGLPNDRFFAVRPEGSVSTLKIQRTERGDSAVYLCASSKNGAGVVTDTQYFGPGTRLTVL.

This clone was recorded a few times. This rearrangement joins TRBV4-2 to TRBJ2-2; D not resolved. The CDR3 sequence is 18 residues long. From germline, CDR1 is LGHNA and CDR2 YNFKEQ. Deletions cut 1 base from V and 1 base from J, with 16 bases between. The CDR3 region has the DNA TGTGCCAGCAGCCAAGGTGGGGTGTGGACCATGAACACCGGGGAGCTGTTTTTT. It translates to CASSQGGVWTMNTGELFF.

This clone was detected only once. The chain employs TRBV10-3 and TRBJ2-3; TRBD1 agrees at 10 bases. The CDR3 extends over 15 amino acids. V lost 4 bases to trimming and J lost 3 bases; unmatched junction nucleotides: 4. The germline V gene encodes CDR1 ENHRY and CDR2 SYGVKD. This CDR3 is CAISAGQGQTDTQYF. The CDR3 DNA reads TGTGCCATCAGTGCGGGACAGGGGCAGACAGATACGCAGTATTTT.

The chain recombines TRBV5-1 with TRBJ1-6; TRBD1 matches 10 bases. Germline V CDR1 and CDR2: SGHRS, YFSETQ. Trimming took 6 bases from V and 12 from J; bases not matched to a gene: 12. The CDR3 loop spans 15 amino acids. The DNA of the CDR3 is TGCGCCAGCACCCCCGGGACAGGGGCCCGGGGACCCCTCCACTTT. Translation: CASTPGTGARGPLHF. The variable domain in full, with the rest retrieved from reference TRBV5-1 and TRBJ1-6, is KAGVTQTPRYLIKTRGQQVTLSCSPISGHRSVSWYQQTPGQGLQFLFEYFSETQRNKGNFPGRFSGRQFSNSRSEMNVSTLELGDSALYLCASTPGTGARGPLHFGNGTRLTVT.

The chain combines TRBV6-6 with TRBJ1-1; D is ambiguous. Looked up from germline, CDR1 is MNHNY and CDR2 is SVGAGI (reference sequence). The V end lost 0 bases, the J end lost 1 base, and 12 bases lay between the germline ends. This CDR3 spans 16 amino acids. The CDR3 DNA reads TGTGCCAGCAGTTACTCGGCCCGGTCCCGGAACACTGAAGCTTTCTTT. It yields the protein CASSYSARSRNTEAFF.

This clone was observed once. This CDR3 is CASSLGPGSPLHF. The CDR3, as DNA: TGCGCCAGCAGCTTGGGTCCGGGTTCACCCCTCCACTTT. The chain couples TRBV5-1 to TRBJ1-6; D remains ambiguous. Trimming removed 0 bases at V and 9 bases at J, with 7 bases between. Germline-derived CDR1 and CDR2 are SGHRS and YFSETQ. This CDR3 has 13 residues.

CDR3 sequence: CASGGQVQETQYF. DNA for the CDR3: TGTGCCAGCGGGGGACAGGTCCAAGAGACCCAGTACTTC. The V gene is TRBV12-3 or TRBV12-4, the J gene TRBJ2-5, with 8 bases identical to TRBD1. With V trimmed by 8 bases and J by 1 base, 3 bases remained unmatched. The CDR3 is 13 amino acids.

The CDR3 here is CASSQAGIGNQPQHF. In DNA, the CDR3 is TGCGCCAGCAGCCAAGCAGGGATTGGCAATCAGCCCCAGCATTTT. The chain joins TRBV4-1 to TRBJ1-5, with a weak D call TRBD1 (5 bases). This CDR3 is built from 15 residues. Germline lookup yields CDR1 MGHRA and CDR2 YSYEKL. The V and J ends lost 1 base and 2 bases respectively, with 9 bases between them.

The genes are TRBV11-3 and TRBJ1-1, with 9 positions matching TRBD1. CDR1 is SGHNT, CDR2 YENEEA, per germline. V trimming: 0 bases; J trimming: 1 base; junction bases outside the gene matches: 6. CDR3 size: 17 residues. The CDR3: CASSLDGTGRQNTEAFF. As DNA, the CDR3 is TGTGCCAGCAGCTTAGATGGGACAGGGCGTCAGAACACTGAAGCTTTCTTT. Looking up the rest from reference TRBV11-3 and TRBJ1-1 gives the full variable domain: EAGVVQSPRYKIIEKKQPVAFWCNPISGHNTLYWYLQNLGQGPELLIRYENEEAVDDSQLPKDRFSAERLKGVDSTLKIQPAELGDSAVYLCASSLDGTGRQNTEAFFGQGTRLTVV.

This clone was detected only a few times. The V and J genes are TRBV6-5 and TRBJ1-5; D gene unclear. Germline CDR1 and CDR2: MNHEY and SVGAGI. V was cut by 8 bases and J by 7 bases, with 18 bases left in between. The CDR3 contains 14 residues. In DNA form, the CDR3 reads TGTGCCAGCGTTCCGCGAGAGACCGGGCAGCCCCAGCATTTT. It is translated as CASVPRETGQPQHF.